Here is one TCR beta chain with its context. Antigen unknown. Distinct nucleotide sequences in the sample also encode this CDR3. These data are taken from a study of shared clonotypes between healthy human individuals. General study points: Represented diversity, genetic and exposure-history alike, was limited by few donors.

On ten immunoSEQ deep assay plates, unsorted PBMC DNA was sequenced. The repertoire was sequenced with immunoSEQ multiplex PCR; TCRdb's copy has only in-frame clones and lacks some. The repertoire holds fewer than 600,000 clones, with 75% to 85% as singletons. V was clipped by 1 base and J by 3 bases, with 10 bases between them. This CDR3 has 15 residues. Germline CDR1 SGHTA, CDR2 FQGNSA. The chain couples TRBV7-2 to TRBJ1-3, with unresolved D. Sequencing was carried out using PBMCs. This TCR was recovered from a middle-aged woman in good health. Some clones in this sample may be carry-over from other donors' samples. The CDR3 spells CASSLESGRGNTIYF. DNA of the CDR3: TGTGCCAGCAGCTTAGAGTCCGGTCGTGGAAACACCATATATTTT.